This TCR beta chain was recovered during a study of cytomegalovirus exposure and HLA in healthy donors. Across the study: Most genotyped donors, about 81% of about 400, had Caucasian-associated genetic ancestry.

This clone was found a few times. Per the germline V gene, CDR1 is SGHVS and CDR2 is FNYEAQ. CDR3 length equals 14 residues. V was shortened by 4 bases and J by 5 bases, with 9 bases between the two germline ends. 60 Vbeta and 13 Jbeta primers were used in PCR. Assay: immunoSEQ multiplex PCR; the TCRdb copy retains only in-frame clones and omits some. The table lists 130,000 to 150,000 clones, over 70% of them singletons. The origin of this receptor is a woman in her forties in good health and CMV-seropositive. Specimen: PBMCs. The chain joins TRBV7-6 to TRBJ1-6; maybe TRBD1 (5 bases). The CDR3 loop reads CASSWDYDNSPLHF. In nucleotides, the CDR3 is TGTGCCAGCAGCTGGGACTACGATAATTCACCCCTCCACTTT.